This TCR beta chain was sequenced during a study of CXCR3-negative and CXCR3-positive naive CD8 T cells. Regarding the study as a whole: CXCR3-positive naive cells had TRB CDR3s that were more hydrophobic than CXCR3-negative naive cells had. Memory cells differed in TRBV-TRBJ usage, but naive CXCR3-negative and CXCR3-positive cells had similar usage.

The CDR3 spans 14 residues. The germline V gene has CDR1 LNHNV and CDR2 YYDKDF (reference sequence). In preparing the TRB cDNA libraries, 5' RACE with UMI labels was used. From its re-call of the 5' RACE reads, TCRdb lists each CDR3 protein once, without DNA. The repertoire shows under 75,000 distinct CDR3 sequences; the top ten hold about 0.8%. Remarks on this clonotype: The antigen is unknown.

Sequencing input: naive CXCR3+ CD8+ T cells from blood. Subset: CD45RO-CCR7+CD27+CD95- naive CD8+ T cells expressing CXCR3 (TNR3+). The rearrangement uses TRBV15 and TRBJ2-5; the D call from TCRdb, TRBD1, cannot be confirmed without DNA. The TCR comes from a human donor in good health. Some clones in this sample may be carry-over from other donors' samples. CDR3 residues: CATAKTRTEETQYF.